Listed here are 12 T cell receptor beta chains from one sample, sequenced in a study of blood T cell repertoires in COVID-19. Some clones are missing from TCRdb's copy, which holds only in-frame ones; the method was immunoSEQ multiplex PCR. The data show about 200,000 clones, with 85% to 90% seen just once and about 0.72% held by the top ten. The source material was peripheral blood. These receptors came from a woman aged 65 to 85 with acute or convalescent COVID-19.

The CDR3 region has the DNA TGTGCCAGTCTCTGGAGCCCCAGCTCCTACAATGAGCAGTTCTTC. Its protein product is CASLWSPSSYNEQFF. J is TRBJ2-1 and V is TRBV24-1; the D is unclear. Germline V gene data show CDR1 as KGHDR and CDR2 as SFDVKD. The V end lost 11 bases, the J end lost 0 bases, and 16 bases lay between the germline ends. The CDR3 extends over 15 amino acids.

The chain couples TRBV5-4 to TRBJ2-7, with TRBD2 matching 13 bases. Germline lookup yields CDR1 SGHNT and CDR2 YYREEE (reference sequence). This CDR3 spans 15 amino acids. The junction had 4 bases not matched to a gene; V was cut back by 4 bases and J by 3 bases. The chain's CDR3 is CASSPGTSGIYEQYF. DNA of the CDR3: TGTGCCAGCAGCCCCGGGACTAGCGGGATCTACGAGCAGTACTTC.

This rearrangement joins TRBV11-2 to TRBJ1-1, with D possibly matching TRBD1 (6 bases). Germline CDR1 and CDR2: SGHAT and FQNNGV. The CDR3 is 15 residues long. The V gene lost 2 bases and the J gene lost 2 bases, with 12 bases spanning the gap. The chain's CDR3 is CASSLLGQLNTEAFF. CDR3 bases: TGTGCCAGCAGCTTATTGGGACAATTAAACACTGAAGCTTTCTTT.

The rearrangement uses TRBV2 and TRBJ1-6; no clear D. Germline loops: CDR1 SNHLY, CDR2 FYNNEI. Trimming left V 6 bases short and J 6 bases short, with 6 bases between. The CDR3 loop spans 12 amino acids. The CDR3 loop is CASSEINSPLHF. The CDR3 nucleotides read TGTGCCAGCAGCGAGATTAATTCACCCCTCCACTTT.

The chain couples TRBV27 to TRBJ1-6; a weak D match, TRBD1 (6 bases). CDR3 length equals 21 residues. Trimming removed 6 bases from V and 0 bases from J, with 27 bases in between. Germline CDR1 and CDR2: MNHEY and SMNVEV (reference sequence). The CDR3 DNA is TGTGCCAGCAGACGAAGAGTAACGGGAACAGGGAAAGGCTCCTATAATTCACCCCTCCACTTT. The encoded protein is CASRRRVTGTGKGSYNSPLHF.

The chain recombines TRBV19 with TRBJ1-1, with a weak D call TRBD1 (6 bases). Per germline, CDR1 LNHDA and CDR2 SQIVND (reference sequence). CDR3 length: 14 amino acids. Trimming shortened V by 3 bases and J by 2 bases, and 10 bases separated the two germline ends. CDR3 residues: CASSIPTGNTEAFF. The CDR3 nucleotides are TGTGCCAGTAGTATCCCGACAGGTAACACTGAAGCTTTCTTT.

The genes are TRBV5-4 and TRBJ2-7; D gene unclear. The CDR3 extends over 14 amino acids. V was pared by 0 bases and J by 2 bases, with 9 bases between. Germline V gives CDR1 SGHNT, CDR2 YYREEE (reference sequence). CDR3: CASSLEAGAYEQYF. CDR3 sequence (DNA): TGTGCCAGCAGCTTGGAGGCCGGAGCCTACGAGCAGTACTTC. The whole variable domain, remainder taken from reference TRBV5-4 and TRBJ2-7, is ETGVTQSPTHLIKTRGQQVTLRCSSQSGHNTVSWYQQALGQGPQFIFQYYREEENGRGNFPPRFSGLQFPNYSSELNVNALELDDSALYLCASSLEAGAYEQYFGPGTRLTVT.

The chain uses TRBV5-1 and TRBJ1-1, with TRBD1 as a possible D gene (5 bases). V shed 0 bases and J shed 6 bases, with 15 bases lying between them. The CDR3 loop spans 15 amino acids. The germline CDR1 and CDR2 sequences are SGHRS and YFSETQ. The CDR3 loop reads CASSLAGGGASEAFF. In nucleotides, the CDR3 is TGCGCCAGCAGCTTGGCGGGGGGAGGTGCCTCTGAAGCTTTCTTT.

Regarding this clone: At one of its ends the junction is not consistent with the germline gene, which may arise from a read error. The chain is built from TRBV12-3 or TRBV12-4 and TRBJ2-2, with TRBD1 matching over 7 bases. The CDR3 has 13 residues. CDR3 in amino acids: CAGRGTFTGELFF. For the CDR3, the DNA is TGTGCCGGCAGGGGGACATTCACCGGGGAGCTGTTTTTT.

The chain recombines TRBV6-1 with TRBJ2-2; maybe TRBD1 (5 bases). This CDR3 region has 14 residues. Trimming pared 1 base from V and 7 bases from J, leaving 10 bases between. Germline CDR1 and CDR2: MNHNS and SASEGT. The CDR3 DNA reads as TGTGCCAGCAGTGAAGGGGGCGCTATCGGGGAGCTGTTTTTT. Translating gives CASSEGGAIGELFF.

The chain combines TRBV6-5 with TRBJ2-1; unclear D gene. Germline V gives CDR1 MNHEY, CDR2 SVGAGI. V was clipped by 10 bases and J by 0 bases, with 7 bases between them. This CDR3 region has 12 residues. CDR3 DNA sequence: TGTGCCACCTCACTCTCCTACAATGAGCAGTTCTTC. This translates into CATSLSYNEQFF.

A single count supports this clone. The genes are TRBV2 and TRBJ1-5; D remains ambiguous. The length of the CDR3 is 17 residues. The V gene's germline CDR1 is SNHLY and CDR2 FYNNEI. The V end lost 1 base, the J end lost 0 bases, and 13 bases lay between the germline ends. The CDR3, as DNA: TGTGCCAGCAGTGAAGGATCCCGTCCTACTAGCAATCAGCCCCAGCATTTT. Translated, it gives CASSEGSRPTSNQPQHF. Drawing the rest from reference TRBV2 and TRBJ1-5, the complete variable domain is EPEVTQTPSHQVTQMGQEVILRCVPISNHLYFYWYRQILGQKVEFLVSFYNNEISEKSEIFDDQFSVERPDGSNFTLKIRSTKLEDSAMYFCASSEGSRPTSNQPQHFGDGTRLSIL.